These T cell receptor beta chains were read from a single sample in a study of T cell responses to AZD1222 COVID-19 vaccine. Some clones are missing from TCRdb's copy, which holds only in-frame ones; the method was immunoSEQ multiplex PCR. This sample has more than 85,000 clones, with about nine tenths found just once. Material: peripheral blood, obtained on day 0 of AZD1222 vaccination. Receptors were obtained from an adult in good health. CDR3s include the opening cysteine and the closing phenylalanine or tryptophan. A D gene is named only where the DNA matches it firmly. Clone sizes are given selectively: once, few, many, or a class where the clone is expanded.

CDR3nt: TGTGCCAGGGAATCCGCCGGGACACACTCCTACGAGCAGTACTTC
CDR3aa: CARESAGTHSYEQYF
j_gene: TRBJ2-7
abundance: NA
v_gene: TRBV21-1
d_gene: NA

CDR3nt: TGTGCCAGTAGTCGTGACGAGGGAATCAAGCCCCAGCATTTT
CDR3aa: CASSRDEGIKPQHF
j_gene: TRBJ1-5
abundance: NA
v_gene: TRBV19
d_gene: NA

CDR3nt: TGTGCCAGCAGTATGGACAGGCCACGGGGGAGGGGCTACACCTTC
CDR3aa: CASSMDRPRGRGYTF
j_gene: TRBJ1-2
abundance: NA
v_gene: TRBV2
d_gene: TRBD1

CDR3nt: TGCGCCAGCAGCTTGCGACGAGGAGGAGGGACGGACGAGCAGTACTTC
CDR3aa: CASSLRRGGGTDEQYF
j_gene: TRBJ2-7
abundance: NA
v_gene: TRBV5-1
d_gene: NA

CDR3nt: TGTGCCAGCAGTCGATCGGGGGGTACGCAGTATTTT
CDR3aa: CASSRSGGTQYF
j_gene: TRBJ2-3
abundance: NA
v_gene: TRBV7-6
d_gene: TRBD2

CDR3nt: TGCAGCGTTAGGGGGACAGAGGGCCAGCCCCAGCATTTT
CDR3aa: CSVRGTEGQPQHF
j_gene: TRBJ1-5
abundance: NA
v_gene: TRBV29-1
d_gene: TRBD1

CDR3nt: TGTGCCAGCAGTTTCAATCAGGGGGCGGATTCACCCCTCCACTTT
CDR3aa: CASSFNQGADSPLHF
j_gene: TRBJ1-6
abundance: NA
v_gene: TRBV27
d_gene: TRBD1

CDR3nt: TGTGCCAGCAGCTCGGACAGGGGGGGCACTGAAGCTTTCTTT
CDR3aa: CASSSDRGGTEAFF
j_gene: TRBJ1-1
abundance: NA
v_gene: TRBV11-3
d_gene: TRBD1

CDR3nt: TGTGCCAGCAGTTTTTGGACGGATAATTCACCCCTCCACTTT
CDR3aa: CASSFWTDNSPLHF
j_gene: TRBJ1-6
abundance: few
v_gene: TRBV6-5
d_gene: NA

CDR3nt: TGTGCCAGCAGTTACTCGGAACAGGGGTACGAGCAGTACTTC
CDR3aa: CASSYSEQGYEQYF
j_gene: TRBJ2-7
abundance: NA
v_gene: TRBV6-5
d_gene: TRBD1

CDR3nt: TGCGCCAGCAGCCAAGAGGGCAGGACCGTTGCTTTCTTT
CDR3aa: CASSQEGRTVAFF
j_gene: TRBJ1-1
abundance: NA
v_gene: TRBV4-3
d_gene: NA

CDR3nt: TGTGCCAGCAGCCAACGGGCGGGGCCGAATTCACCCCTCCACTTT
CDR3aa: CASSQRAGPNSPLHF
j_gene: TRBJ1-6
abundance: NA
v_gene: TRBV5-4
d_gene: NA

CDR3nt: TGTGCCAGTAGTATAGCTCTCGGTCGGGACACTGAAGCTTTCTTT
CDR3aa: CASSIALGRDTEAFF
j_gene: TRBJ1-1
abundance: NA
v_gene: TRBV19
d_gene: NA

CDR3nt: TGTGCCAGCAGCTTCTCGGGGGAGGCCGCTGAAGCTTTCTTT
CDR3aa: CASSFSGEAAEAFF
j_gene: TRBJ1-1
abundance: NA
v_gene: TRBV11-2
d_gene: NA

CDR3nt: TGTGCCAGCAGTTCACCGGGACCTACCGGGGATCCGTACTTC
CDR3aa: CASSSPGPTGDPYF
j_gene: TRBJ2-7
abundance: few
v_gene: TRBV28
d_gene: NA

CDR3nt: TGCGCCAGCAGCCCCGGGAAAAATAATTCACCCCTCCACTTT
CDR3aa: CASSPGKNNSPLHF
j_gene: TRBJ1-6
abundance: NA
v_gene: TRBV4-1
d_gene: NA